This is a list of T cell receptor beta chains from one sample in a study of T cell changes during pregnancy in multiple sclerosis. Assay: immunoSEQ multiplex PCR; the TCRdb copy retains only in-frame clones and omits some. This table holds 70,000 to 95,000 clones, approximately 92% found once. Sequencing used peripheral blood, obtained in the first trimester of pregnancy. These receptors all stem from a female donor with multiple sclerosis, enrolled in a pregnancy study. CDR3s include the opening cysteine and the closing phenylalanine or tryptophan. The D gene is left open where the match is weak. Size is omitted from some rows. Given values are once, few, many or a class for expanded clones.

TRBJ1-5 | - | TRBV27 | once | TGTGCCAGCAGTTTATATCTGGCCAATCAGCCCCAGCATTTT | CASSLYLANQPQHF
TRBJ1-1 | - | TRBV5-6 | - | TGTGCCAGCAGCTTGGGGGGCGCAGCGATGAACACTGAAGCTTTCTTT | CASSLGGAAMNTEAFF
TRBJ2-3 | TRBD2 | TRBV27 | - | TGTGCCAGCAGGGTCCAAGCGGGGGGACCAGATACGCAGTATTTT | CASRVQAGGPDTQYF
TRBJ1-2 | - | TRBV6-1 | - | TGTGCCAGCAGTGAAGCCAAACCCCACCAGGGTCTCGTTAACTATGGCTACACCTTC | CASSEAKPHQGLVNYGYTF
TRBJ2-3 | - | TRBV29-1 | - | TGCAGTGGGGCGCTCTTATACACAGATACGCAGTATTTT | CSGALLYTDTQYF
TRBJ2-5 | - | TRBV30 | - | TGTGCCTGGACCAGCGGTTCGGGGGTCTTAGAGACCCAGTACTTC | CAWTSGSGVLETQYF
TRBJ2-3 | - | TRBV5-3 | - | TGTGCCAGAAAAGAAGCCTCACCGCGGTATACGCAGTATTTT | CARKEASPRYTQYF
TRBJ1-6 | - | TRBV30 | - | TGTGCCTGGAGTAGGAGGGGACTTCTATCACCCCTCCACTTT | CAWSRRGLLSPLHF
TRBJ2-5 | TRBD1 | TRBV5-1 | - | TGCGCCAGCAGCTTGGGGGACAGCGAGACCCAGTACTTC | CASSLGDSETQYF
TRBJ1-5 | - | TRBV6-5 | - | TGTGCCAGCAGTTACTCGTCAGGGTTAGGACAGCCCCAGCATTTT | CASSYSSGLGQPQHF
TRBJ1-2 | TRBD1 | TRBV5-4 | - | TGTGCCAGCAGCGACAGGGGAGGGAACTATGGCTACACCTTC | CASSDRGGNYGYTF